The rows below give T cell receptor beta chains drawn from one sample of a study of vaccination effects on CD4 cells after COVID-19. These receptors have no known antigen. The assay was immunoSEQ multiplex PCR, and TCRdb's table has in-frame clones only and misses some. The sample carries about 40,000 clones, around two thirds recorded once. Sequenced material: CD4+ T cells from PBMCs cultured without peptide, taken after COVID-19 vaccination. The source is a human donor who received a COVID-19 vaccine. CDR3s include the opening cysteine and the closing phenylalanine or tryptophan.

J,V,CDR3
TRBJ1-3,TRBV18,CASSPTVGYPSSGNTIYF
TRBJ2-5,TRBV5-1,CASTGGGVQETQYF
TRBJ1-4,TRBV14,CASSRGPNEKLFF
TRBJ2-5,TRBV5-3,CARSQTGSGETQYF
TRBJ1-3,TRBV4-1,CASSQGDRGIGNTIYF
TRBJ1-4,TRBV14,CASSWRPNEKLFF
TRBJ2-7,TRBV5-1,CASGGQSTYEQYF
TRBJ1-2,TRBV30,CAWNLYGGNYGYTF
TRBJ1-1,TRBV19,CASSFGQGTTEAFF
TRBJ1-2,TRBV6-5,CASSYIGSYGYTF
TRBJ1-1,TRBV25-1,CASSEEDRGAEAFF
TRBJ2-7,TRBV6-1,CASSEGTGGPYEQYF
TRBJ1-1,TRBV5-1,CASSLDIVGQGTEAFF
TRBJ1-2,TRBV24-1,CATSDNVQGEGYTF
TRBJ2-2,TRBV7-9,CASSLFAATGELFF
TRBJ1-3,TRBV3-1/TRBV3-2,CASSQAGQGSGNTIYF
TRBJ1-1,TRBV5-1,CASSFEGGRSGDTEAFF
TRBJ1-1,TRBV9,CASSVDTRGIGTEAFF
TRBJ2-3,TRBV24-1,CATSDLLATGTDTQYF
TRBJ2-2,TRBV5-1,CASSLGQAYTGELFF
TRBJ2-3,TRBV6-4,CASSSGSTDTQYF
TRBJ1-1,TRBV11-1,CASSLDSRAMRAFF
TRBJ1-5,TRBV2,CASSPPGQPQHF
TRBJ1-3,TRBV9,CASSPKAIQGNTIYF
TRBJ2-5,TRBV5-1,CASSSNRGEETQYF
TRBJ2-5,TRBV5-1,CASSLDAGEQETQYF
TRBJ1-2,TRBV10-3,CAISESQGNYGYTF
TRBJ2-5,TRBV7-9,CASSLAGGQETQYF
TRBJ1-3,TRBV30,CAWISHSGNTIYF
TRBJ1-4,TRBV19,CASSILYRGRGGATNEKLFF
TRBJ2-1,TRBV11-2,CASSAAGGRWVQFF
TRBJ1-1,TRBV5-1,CATRTGDMNTEAFF
TRBJ1-2,TRBV11-2,CASTLGGAGNYGYTF
TRBJ2-1,TRBV28,CASRDTSGMFF
TRBJ2-5,TRBV12-5,CASGSYWGTQYF
TRBJ1-2,TRBV5-1,CASSKQGAGYNYGYTF
TRBJ2-2,TRBV5-5,CASSLDRFTGELFF
TRBJ1-2,TRBV7-9,CASSLGEAERGYTF
TRBJ1-5,TRBV19,CASSIPRDVKGNQPQHF
TRBJ2-5,TRBV5-1,CASSSAGVRETQYF
TRBJ1-6,TRBV7-9,CASSLTSPSPLHF
TRBJ1-4,TRBV27,CASSLYGFGANEKLFF
TRBJ2-7,TRBV9,CASSADRGEQYF
TRBJ1-1,TRBV5-1,CASSWGQQNTEAFF
TRBJ1-5,TRBV6-5,CASRSTGASNQPQHF
TRBJ2-2,TRBV6-1,CASSDRQGATGELFF
TRBJ1-2,TRBV24-1,CATSDLRQGRYTF
TRBJ1-2,TRBV27,CASGAAYGAGYSYGYTF
TRBJ2-1,TRBV5-1,CASSLNGSSYNEQFF
TRBJ1-2,TRBV18,CASSPGTGIFGYTF
TRBJ1-2,TRBV6-5,CASRLGQGVYGYTF
TRBJ2-5,TRBV14,CASSQGASGIQETQYF
TRBJ2-4,TRBV27,CASSLRGTDQRNIQYF
TRBJ2-1,TRBV20-1,CSASRLAGGLNEQFF
TRBJ2-5,TRBV5-1,CASSLGRGSEETQYF